The clone carrying this T cell receptor (beta chain) came up once. The antigen is unknown. The CDR3 runs to 14 residues. V lost 2 bases and J 6 bases, leaving 13 bases between the germline ends. The germline gives CDR1 DFQATT, CDR2 SNEGSKA (reference sequence). The sample originates from a study of T cells in Graves' hyperthyroidism and ophthalmopathy. Study conclusions and caveats: The model predicted ophthalmopathy a median approximately 6.3 months before onset.

Hyperthyroidism patients were newly diagnosed, had disease duration under 2 months, and were aged 18 to 65 years. For the diagnoses, clinical symptoms, serum thyroxine and TRAb, thyroid ultrasound and orbital computed tomography were used. PBMCs came from 9 to 10 ml fresh peripheral blood. The CDR3 regions of TCR beta were amplified from RNA transcripts. HTBI primers were the set used in a first-round RT-PCR of the TCR CDR3. TCRdb fed the multiplex PCR reads into MiXCR, producing one record per CDR3 protein. The table has around 380,000 distinct CDR3 sequences, roughly 13% seen once. Material for sequencing was blood. The TCR was taken from a young man with Graves' hyperthyroidism that later progressed to Graves' ophthalmopathy. The chain links TRBV20-1 to TRBJ2-2, with D unresolved. The CDR3 sequence: CSARRPGYSGELFF. CDR3 coding DNA: TGCAGTGCTAGAAGGCCGGGTTACTCCGGGGAGCTGTTTTTT.